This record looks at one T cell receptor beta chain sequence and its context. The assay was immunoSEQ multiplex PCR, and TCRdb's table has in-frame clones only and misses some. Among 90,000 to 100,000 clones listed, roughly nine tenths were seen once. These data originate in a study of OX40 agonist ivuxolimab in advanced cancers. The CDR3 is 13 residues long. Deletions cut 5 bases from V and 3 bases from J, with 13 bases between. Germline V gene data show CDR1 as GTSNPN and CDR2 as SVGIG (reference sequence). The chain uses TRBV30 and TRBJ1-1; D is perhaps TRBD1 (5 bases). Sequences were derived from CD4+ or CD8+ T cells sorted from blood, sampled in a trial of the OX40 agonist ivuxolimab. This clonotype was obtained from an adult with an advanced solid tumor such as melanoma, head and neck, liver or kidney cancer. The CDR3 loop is CAWGTSGHTEAFF. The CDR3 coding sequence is TGTGCCTGGGGGACGTCGGGACACACTGAAGCTTTCTTT.